A single sample gave rise to the 8 T cell receptor beta chains below, sequenced in a study of cytomegalovirus exposure and HLA in healthy donors. PCR was performed using 60 Vbeta and 13 Jbeta primers. The repertoire was sequenced with immunoSEQ multiplex PCR; TCRdb's copy has only in-frame clones and lacks some. This table has 100,000 to 150,000 clones, nearly 80% appearing once. The specimen sequenced was PBMCs. The receptors were gathered from a woman aged 40 to 50 in good health and CMV-seronegative.

The rearrangement uses TRBV5-5 and TRBJ1-5, with D uncertain. The CDR3 has 16 amino acids. Trimming left V 2 bases short and J 0 bases short, with 12 bases between. The V gene's germline CDR1 is SGHKS and CDR2 YYEKEE (reference sequence). CDR3 residues: CASSLRPDNSNQPQHF. CDR3 sequence (DNA): TGTGCCAGCAGCTTACGGCCAGACAATAGCAATCAGCCCCAGCATTTT.

The rearrangement joins TRBV4-3 to TRBJ1-5, with a weak D call TRBD1 (6 bases). In germline, CDR1 is LGHNA, CDR2 YSLEER. This CDR3 contains 15 residues. V was trimmed by 4 bases and J by 7 bases, leaving 17 bases between them. Here the CDR3 DNA reads TGCGCCAGCAGCCCAGGGGTAGGCCGAGGCCAGCCCCAGCATTTT. Translated, it gives CASSPGVGRGQPQHF.

The chain links TRBV5-6 to TRBJ2-1, with 8 bases that match TRBD2. The V and J ends lost 7 bases and 6 bases, in that order; junction bases with no gene match: 12. This CDR3 has 15 amino acids. Germline V gene sequence: CDR1 SGHDT, CDR2 YYEEEE. The chain's CDR3 is CASSGGTSGGNEQFF. The CDR3 nucleotides read TGTGCCAGCTCAGGCGGGACTAGTGGCGGCAATGAGCAGTTCTTC.

The chain uses TRBV5-4 and TRBJ2-7, with TRBD2 matching 8 bases. The CDR3 has 15 residues. Germline V gene sequence: CDR1 SGHNT, CDR2 YYREEE (reference sequence). J lost 2 bases, V lost 1 base, and 5 bases had no gene match. CDR3 amino acids: CASSLRGGPTYEQYF. The CDR3 DNA reads TGTGCCAGCAGCTTGCGGGGGGGACCAACCTACGAGCAGTACTTC. Full variable domain (missing parts from reference TRBV5-4 and TRBJ2-7): ETGVTQSPTHLIKTRGQQVTLRCSSQSGHNTVSWYQQALGQGPQFIFQYYREEENGRGNFPPRFSGLQFPNYSSELNVNALELDDSALYLCASSLRGGPTYEQYFGPGTRLTVT.

This clone has just a few counts. The V and J genes are TRBV11-2 and TRBJ2-5; the match to TRBD2 covers 14 bases. Germline V gene sequence: CDR1 SGHAT, CDR2 FQNNGV. With 1 base clipped from V and 5 bases from J, the junction kept 3 bases outside the gene matches. The CDR3 extends over 16 amino acids. The CDR3 coding sequence is TGTGCCAGCAGCTTAGGGACTAGCGGGAGGAAGGAGACCCAGTACTTC. It codes for CASSLGTSGRKETQYF. The whole variable domain, remainder taken from reference TRBV11-2 and TRBJ2-5, is EAGVAQSPRYKIIEKRQSVAFWCNPISGHATLYWYQQILGQGPKLLIQFQNNGVVDDSQLPKDRFSAERLKGVDSTLKIQPAKLEDSAVYLCASSLGTSGRKETQYFGPGTRLLVL.

This clone was counted between two and nine times. The chain carries TRBV18 and TRBJ2-5; D is ambiguous. In germline, CDR1 is KGHSH, CDR2 LQKENI. V was shortened by 5 bases and J by 2 bases, with 12 bases between the two germline ends. The CDR3 totals 14 residues. The DNA for the CDR3 is TGTGCCAGCTCATCCCTGCCCACTCAAGAGACCCAGTACTTC. Its protein product is CASSSLPTQETQYF.

Only a few counts were recorded for this clone. The rearrangement uses TRBV14 and TRBJ1-4, with 8 bases identical to TRBD1. The junction had 12 bases not matched to a gene; V was cut back by 4 bases and J by 8 bases. Germline values: CDR1 SGHDN, CDR2 FVKESK. The CDR3 is 16 residues long. The CDR3 protein is CASSRLQGVSAEKLFF. The CDR3, as DNA: TGTGCCAGCAGCCGCTTACAGGGGGTATCAGCGGAAAAACTGTTTTTT.

The rearrangement links TRBV11-3 to TRBJ2-1; weak D call: TRBD2 (6 bases). CDR1 and CDR2 (germline): SGHNT, YENEEA. Trimming took off 5 bases at V and 10 bases at J, with 12 bases between the two ends. This CDR3 contains 12 residues. The CDR3 sequence: CASSPPEGEQFF. DNA for the CDR3: TGTGCCAGCAGCCCCCCGGAGGGAGAGCAGTTCTTC. Together with reference TRBV11-3 and TRBJ2-1, the CDR3 gives the full variable domain: EAGVVQSPRYKIIEKKQPVAFWCNPISGHNTLYWYLQNLGQGPELLIRYENEEAVDDSQLPKDRFSAERLKGVDSTLKIQPAELGDSAVYLCASSPPEGEQFFGPGTRLTVL.